The rows below give T cell receptor beta chains drawn from one sample of a study of cytomegalovirus exposure and HLA in healthy donors. The method was immunoSEQ multiplex PCR; TCRdb's version includes in-frame clones alone and lacks a portion of them. The sample comprises around 170,000 clones, more than 75% of which are singletons, and more than 1.2% rests with the top ten. The sample was PBMCs. These receptors originate from a male donor in good health and CMV-seronegative. Each CDR3 is given with its conserved first and last residue. D genes are given only for firm matches. Clone size is shown for a subset of rows, as once, few, many or a class of expanded clone.

CDR3 protein	CDR3 DNA	clone size	D gene	V gene	J gene
CASSQGRRAEAFF	TGTGCCAGCAGCCAAGGTCGGAGGGCTGAAGCTTTCTTT	-	-	TRBV4-2	TRBJ1-1
CASSGGVGSPLHF	TGTGCCAGCAGTGGTGGTGTCGGTTCACCCCTCCACTTT	-	-	TRBV2	TRBJ1-6
CASSLDPGTGGVYGYTF	TGTGCCAGCTCACTCGACCCCGGGACAGGGGGCGTCTATGGCTACACCTTC	-	TRBD1	TRBV18	TRBJ1-2
CASSRSDRGGYEQYF	TGTGCCAGCAGTCGTTCGGACAGGGGAGGGTACGAGCAGTACTTC	-	TRBD1	TRBV6-5	TRBJ2-7
CASSLYSSRDTEAFF	TGTGCCAGCAGCCTTTATAGCTCCCGGGACACTGAAGCTTTCTTT	-	-	TRBV7-8	TRBJ1-1
CASSLQDQGTGELFF	TGCGCCAGCAGCTTGCAAGACCAGGGGACCGGGGAGCTGTTTTTT	-	-	TRBV5-1	TRBJ2-2
CASSLGTGAGNTIYF	TGTGCCAGCAGCTTGGGGACAGGGGCTGGAAACACCATATATTTT	-	TRBD1	TRBV5-4	TRBJ1-3
CASSLFPLGQGPYEQYF	TGTGCCAGCAGTTTATTTCCCCTTGGACAGGGGCCCTACGAGCAGTACTTC	once	TRBD1	TRBV28	TRBJ2-7
CASSEPGRTGNTIYF	TGTGCCAGCAGTGAACCGGGGAGAACTGGAAACACCATATATTTT	-	-	TRBV2	TRBJ1-3
CAIGAGTTNTGELFF	TGTGCCATCGGAGCCGGGACTACTAACACCGGGGAGCTGTTTTTT	-	TRBD2	TRBV6-5	TRBJ2-2
CASRAGAQETQYF	TGTGCCAGCAGGGCGGGGGCTCAAGAGACCCAGTACTTC	-	-	TRBV6-6	TRBJ2-5
CASSLYPSGGANTGELFF	TGTGCCAGCAGCTTATACCCCTCTGGCGGAGCGAACACCGGGGAGCTGTTTTTT	once	-	TRBV7-7	TRBJ2-2
CASSATGAGANVLTF	TGTGCCAGCAGCGCCACAGGGGCTGGGGCCAACGTCCTGACTTTC	once	TRBD1	TRBV11-3	TRBJ2-6
CASSLTSGQKNIQYF	TGTGCCAGCAGCCTTACTAGCGGCCAAAAAAACATTCAGTACTTC	-	TRBD2	TRBV7-2	TRBJ2-4
CASSLAQGLEKLFF	TGTGCCAGCAGCTTGGCGCAGGGGCTTGAAAAACTGTTTTTT	-	-	TRBV5-6	TRBJ1-4
CASSQTSGSYNEQFF	TGTGCCAGTAGTCAGACTAGCGGGTCCTACAATGAGCAGTTCTTC	few	TRBD2	TRBV19	TRBJ2-1
CASSLGLAGARYEQYF	TGTGCCAGCAGTTTAGGACTAGCGGGAGCGCGGTACGAGCAGTACTTC	-	TRBD2	TRBV27	TRBJ2-7
CASSLGPSGGGETQYF	TGTGCCAGCAGCTTAGGGCCTAGCGGGGGGGGAGAGACCCAGTACTTC	-	TRBD2	TRBV7-6	TRBJ2-5
CASSLDQGGTTSYNEQFF	TGTGCCAGCAGCTTAGATCAAGGAGGGACCACCTCCTACAATGAGCAGTTCTTC	medium-sized	-	TRBV11-3	TRBJ2-1
CASSHHGQGALNEQYF	TGCGCCAGCAGCCACCACGGACAGGGGGCCCTCAACGAGCAGTACTTC	-	TRBD1	TRBV4-1	TRBJ2-7
CASSPPDRFDSPLHF	TGTGCCAGCAGCCCGCCTGACAGGTTTGATTCACCCCTCCACTTT	-	-	TRBV5-8	TRBJ1-6
CASSRQGSGNQPQHF	TGTGCCAGTAGCAGACAGGGTTCGGGCAATCAGCCCCAGCATTTT	-	TRBD1	TRBV19	TRBJ1-5
CASSLRTVNTEAFF	TGTGCCAGCAGCTTACGGACAGTGAACACTGAAGCTTTCTTT	-	-	TRBV7-8	TRBJ1-1
CASSLDRAFRGYTF	TGTGCCAGCAGCTTGGACAGGGCGTTTAGGGGCTACACCTTC	-	-	TRBV5-4	TRBJ1-2
CASSFTRRVGTEAFF	TGTGCCAGCAGCTTTACGAGGAGGGTCGGCACTGAAGCTTTCTTT	-	-	TRBV5-6	TRBJ1-1
CAWSAGLGMADTQYF	TGTGCCTGGAGTGCGGGACTAGGGATGGCAGATACGCAGTATTTT	few	TRBD2	TRBV30	TRBJ2-3
CASSFTGTRNSPLHF	TGTGCCAGCAGTTTCACCGGGACAAGGAATTCACCCCTCCACTTT	-	-	TRBV27	TRBJ1-6
CASSYFSFGGAETQYF	TGTGCCAGCAGTTACTTTAGTTTTGGCGGGGCAGAGACCCAGTACTTC	-	-	TRBV6-6	TRBJ2-5
CASSDSGFNQPQHF	TGCGCCAGCAGTGACTCAGGATTCAATCAGCCCCAGCATTTT	-	-	TRBV10-2	TRBJ1-5
CSARLANEQYF	TGCAGTGCTAGACTAGCTAACGAGCAGTACTTC	few	-	TRBV20-1	TRBJ2-7
CASSMAGKNEKLFF	TGTGCCAGTAGTATGGCAGGGAAAAATGAAAAACTGTTTTTT	-	-	TRBV19	TRBJ1-4
CASSRGQDEKLFF	TGTGCCAGCTCACGCGGACAGGATGAAAAACTGTTTTTT	-	TRBD1	TRBV18	TRBJ1-4
CASSLGTGGYEKLFF	TGTGCCAGCAGCTTAGGGACCGGGGGGTATGAAAAACTGTTTTTT	-	-	TRBV7-6	TRBJ1-4
CASSPGTSGVGYEQYF	TGTGCCAGCAGCCCGGGGACTAGCGGGGTAGGCTACGAGCAGTACTTC	few	TRBD2	TRBV5-4	TRBJ2-7
CAITTGNPGDEQFF	TGTGCCATCACTACGGGGAACCCCGGGGATGAGCAGTTCTTC	-	-	TRBV10-3	TRBJ2-1
CSVAGVSNEQFF	TGCAGCGTTGCCGGGGTTAGCAATGAGCAGTTCTTC	-	-	TRBV29-1	TRBJ2-1
CASSKGVPGQGRNQPQHF	TGCGCCAGCAGCAAAGGGGTTCCGGGACAGGGACGGAATCAGCCCCAGCATTTT	-	TRBD1	TRBV4-3	TRBJ1-5
CASSQAERVVNEKLFF	TGCGCCAGCAGCCAAGCCGAACGCGTCGTAAATGAAAAACTGTTTTTT	-	-	TRBV4-1	TRBJ1-4
CATSRGDRGNEQFF	TGTGCCACCAGCAGAGGGGACAGGGGAAATGAGCAGTTCTTC	-	TRBD1	TRBV15	TRBJ2-1
CATSRERAGGTTGELFF	TGTGCCACCAGCAGAGAGCGAGCGGGAGGTACCACCGGGGAGCTGTTTTTT	-	TRBD2	TRBV15	TRBJ2-2
CASSDLGIPSTDTQYF	TGCGCCAGCAGCGACCTAGGCATTCCTAGCACAGATACGCAGTATTTT	once	-	TRBV10-1	TRBJ2-3
CASSSTRQGEFGYTF	TGTGCCAGCAGCTCTACAAGACAGGGGGAGTTCGGCTACACCTTC	-	TRBD1	TRBV9	TRBJ1-2
CASRVTGSGYGYTF	TGTGCCAGCAGAGTGACAGGGAGCGGCTATGGCTACACCTTC	once	TRBD1	TRBV6-6	TRBJ1-2
CSASTGVSTF	TGCAGTGCTTCGACAGGGGTGAGCACCTTC	-	TRBD1	TRBV20-1	TRBJ1-2
CASSSRIRTSGRPGELFF	TGTGCCAGCAGCTCCAGGATCCGGACTAGCGGAAGGCCCGGGGAGCTGTTTTTT	-	TRBD2	TRBV7-9	TRBJ2-2
CASTSVQGTGELFF	TGTGCCAGCACCTCGGTCCAGGGCACCGGGGAGCTGTTTTTT	-	-	TRBV6-1	TRBJ2-2
CASSGRDITYEQYF	TGTGCCAGCAGCGGCCGGGACATAACCTACGAGCAGTACTTC	once	-	TRBV21-1	TRBJ2-7